A single sample is the source of the 23 T cell receptor beta chains below, sequenced in a study of blood T cell repertoires in COVID-19. Profiled with immunoSEQ multiplex PCR; TCRdb holds only in-frame clones, not every one. Among about 97,000 clones listed, around nine tenths were seen once. Material: peripheral blood. The receptor source for this set is a man aged 50 to 60 with active or convalescent COVID-19.

The chain couples TRBV4-3 to TRBJ2-2; 7 bases are a match to TRBD1. The junction had 13 bases not matched to a gene; V was cut back by 5 bases and J by 7 bases. Per germline, CDR1 LGHNA and CDR2 YSLEER. This CDR3 comprises 16 residues. CDR3 loop: CASSTHPGTESGELFF. DNA of the CDR3: TGCGCCAGCAGCACGCACCCCGGGACAGAGAGCGGGGAGCTGTTTTTT.

This clone was detected only once. The rearrangement joins TRBV27 to TRBJ2-3, with 9 bases that match TRBD1. This CDR3 is 15 amino acids long. CDR1 and CDR2 (germline): MNHEY, SMNVEV (reference sequence). V dropped 8 bases and J dropped 2; count of bases not matched to a gene: 8. CDR3: CASCTGTGFTDTQYF. The DNA for the CDR3 is TGTGCCAGCTGCACCGGGACAGGGTTCACAGATACGCAGTATTTT.

The gene calls are TRBV29-1 and TRBJ1-2; D perhaps matches TRBD1 (5 bases). CDR1 and CDR2 from the germline V gene are SQVTM and ANQGSEA. The V gene lost 8 bases and the J gene lost 4 bases, with 11 bases spanning the gap. This CDR3 has 11 amino acids. CDR3 coding DNA: TGCAGCATATTGACAGTCTATGGCTACACCTTC. This translates into CSILTVYGYTF.

A single count supports this clone. V gene TRBV2 combines with J gene TRBJ1-6; no definite D call. V was trimmed by 2 bases and J by 5 bases, leaving 4 bases between them. The germline CDR1 and CDR2 sequences are SNHLY and FYNNEI. CDR3 length: 13 residues. The DNA for the CDR3 is TGTGCCAGCAGTGAACCTAATAATTCACCCCTCCACTTT. This gives the protein CASSEPNNSPLHF.

V usage is TRBV28 and J usage is TRBJ2-1, with TRBD2 identical over 8 bases. In germline, CDR1 is MDHEN, CDR2 SYDVKM. The CDR3 length is 16 residues. With 6 bases clipped from V and 0 bases from J, the junction kept 7 bases outside the gene matches. The CDR3 region is CASSPPAGGSYNEQFF. CDR3 DNA: TGTGCCAGCAGCCCCCCGGCGGGGGGCTCCTACAATGAGCAGTTCTTC.

V gene TRBV28 combines with J gene TRBJ1-1; unclear D gene. Trimming took off 3 bases at V and 1 base at J, with 9 bases between the two ends. This CDR3 comprises 14 residues. In germline, CDR1 is MDHEN, CDR2 SYDVKM. The CDR3 DNA follows: TGTGCCAGCAGTTTGTGGCAAACGAACACTGAAGCTTTCTTT. Translated: CASSLWQTNTEAFF.

The chain links TRBV29-1 to TRBJ2-2; TRBD1 is a possible D gene (5 bases). This CDR3 spans 15 amino acids. V lost 0 bases, J lost 0 bases, and 8 bases lay in between. Germline lookup yields CDR1 SQVTM and CDR2 ANQGSEA. This CDR3 is CSVEEQEANTGELFF. The CDR3 DNA is TGCAGCGTTGAAGAACAGGAAGCGAACACCGGGGAGCTGTTTTTT.

The table lists this clone with a few counts. In DNA, the CDR3 is TGCGCCAGCTCCGGGACAGGAGAAACCGGGGAGCTGTTTTTT. Translation: CASSGTGETGELFF. The V gene is TRBV5-1, the J gene TRBJ2-2, with 8 bases lining up with TRBD1. CDR3 size: 14 residues. In germline, CDR1 is SGHRS, CDR2 YFSETQ. The V gene end was trimmed by 7 bases and the J gene end by 5 bases; junction bases not matched to a gene: 7.

This chain uses TRBV29-1 with TRBJ2-7; D might be TRBD1 (6 bases). Trimming shortened V by 5 bases and J by 0 bases, and 11 bases separated the two germline ends. The CDR3 runs to 13 residues. Germline V lookup: CDR1 SQVTM, CDR2 ANQGSEA. In DNA, the CDR3 is TGCAGCGTTACCGACAGGAGCTCCTACGAGCAGTACTTC. It encodes CSVTDRSSYEQYF.

The chain couples TRBV6-1 to TRBJ1-6; perhaps TRBD1 as D (5 bases). The germline CDR1 and CDR2 sequences are MNHNS and SASEGT. CDR3 length: 15 residues. Between the trimmed V and J ends, which lost 2 bases and 7 bases, there was a span of 12 bases. This CDR3 is CASSEHPGYNSPLHF. Written as DNA, the CDR3 is TGTGCCAGCAGTGAACACCCAGGGTACAATTCACCCCTCCACTTT.

The genes are TRBV28 and TRBJ1-3; the match to TRBD1 covers 9 bases. Germline loops: CDR1 MDHEN, CDR2 SYDVKM. This CDR3 has 17 amino acids. V lost 5 bases, J lost 1 base, and 9 bases stayed unmatched. The CDR3 is CASSTSGTGYSGNTIYF. The CDR3 DNA follows: TGTGCCAGCAGTACCTCCGGGACAGGGTATTCTGGAAACACCATATATTTT.

The rearrangement uses TRBV6-5 and TRBJ2-1; the D is unclear. Germline loops: CDR1 MNHEY, CDR2 SVGAGI. Trimming took off 8 bases at V and 4 bases at J, with 12 bases between the two ends. The CDR3 extends over 13 amino acids. The CDR3 sequence: CASLKSRYNEQFF. CDR3 nucleotides: TGTGCCAGCTTGAAGTCGCGGTACAATGAGCAGTTCTTC.

This chain joins TRBV5-1 and TRBJ1-1; a possible D gene is TRBD1 (5 bases). Germline V gene lookup returns CDR1 SGHRS and CDR2 YFSETQ. There are 13 residues in the CDR3. With 6 bases removed from V and 1 base from J, the gap between germline ends came to 10 bases. The CDR3 is CASKWTQNTEAFF. The DNA of the CDR3 is TGCGCCAGCAAGTGGACACAGAACACTGAAGCTTTCTTT. Drawing the rest from reference TRBV5-1 and TRBJ1-1, the complete variable domain is KAGVTQTPRYLIKTRGQQVTLSCSPISGHRSVSWYQQTPGQGLQFLFEYFSETQRNKGNFPGRFSGRQFSNSRSEMNVSTLELGDSALYLCASKWTQNTEAFFGQGTRLTVV.

The chain couples TRBV6-1 to TRBJ2-5; D is possibly TRBD2 (5 bases). Per germline, CDR1 MNHNS and CDR2 SASEGT. V lost 7 bases, J lost 2 bases, and 11 bases lay in between. CDR3 length equals 13 residues. The CDR3 loop reads CASNSRVQETQYF. The CDR3 nucleotides read TGTGCCAGCAATTCGAGGGTACAAGAGACCCAGTACTTC.

This clone was observed once. J is TRBJ1-2 and V is TRBV25-1; 8 bases align to TRBD1. Germline V lookup: CDR1 MGHDK, CDR2 SYGVNS. V trimming: 2 bases; J trimming: 1 base; junction bases outside the gene matches: 6. This CDR3 spans 16 amino acids. The chain's CDR3 is CASSEPGTGVNYGYTF. CDR3 nucleotides: TGTGCCAGCAGTGAACCCGGGACAGGAGTTAACTATGGCTACACCTTC.

The chain's CDR3 is CASSLGTGHNEKLFF. DNA of the CDR3: TGTGCCAGCAGCCTCGGGACAGGACATAATGAAAAACTGTTTTTT. The J gene is TRBJ1-4, the V gene TRBV3-1 (or the pseudogene TRBV3-2); TRBD1 aligns across 8 bases. Looked up from germline, CDR1 is LGHDT and CDR2 is YNNKEL (reference sequence). The trim removed 4 bases at V and 4 bases at J, leaving 5 bases unmatched. The CDR3 consists of 15 residues.

This chain connects TRBV5-1 to TRBJ1-6; the match to TRBD1 covers 8 bases. Germline CDR1 is SGHRS and CDR2 is YFSETQ. Trimming cost V 2 bases and J 7 bases; bases outside gene matches: 5. The CDR3 totals 15 residues. CDR3 in amino acids: CASSLGQGQNSPLHF. The CDR3 DNA sequence: TGCGCCAGCAGCTTAGGACAGGGACAGAATTCACCCCTCCACTTT.

The chain couples TRBV20-1 to TRBJ2-1; tentative D call: TRBD1 (6 bases). Trimming removed 3 bases at V and 8 bases at J, with 23 bases between. Germline assignment: CDR1 DFQATT and CDR2 SNEGSKA (reference sequence). The CDR3 covers 16 residues. The CDR3 reads CSASPTYGMGADEQFF. The DNA of the CDR3 is TGCAGTGCTAGTCCCACTTACGGAATGGGGGCGGATGAGCAGTTCTTC.

This sequence joins TRBV7-2 and TRBJ1-2; 7 positions agree with TRBD1. V lost 6 bases, J lost 3 bases, and 10 bases stayed unmatched. Germline V lookup: CDR1 SGHTA, CDR2 FQGNSA. This CDR3 has 15 residues. The CDR3 sequence: CASSPDRVSYYGYTF. CDR3 coding DNA: TGTGCCAGCAGTCCCGACAGGGTCAGTTACTATGGCTACACCTTC.

CDR3 protein: CASSLPGTGTSGNSPLHF. The CDR3 nucleotides are TGTGCCAGCAGTTTACCCGGGACAGGTACATCGGGGAATTCACCCCTCCACTTT. The rearrangement uses TRBV28 and TRBJ1-6, with 8 bases identical to TRBD1. This CDR3 is 18 amino acids long. V lost 2 bases and J lost 7; bases outside the gene matches: 13. CDR1 and CDR2 from the germline V gene are MDHEN and SYDVKM. The complete variable domain, with remaining parts taken from reference TRBV28 and TRBJ1-6, reads DVKVTQSSRYLVKRTGEKVFLECVQDMDHENMFWYRQDPGLGLRLIYFSYDVKMKEKGDIPEGYSVSREKKERFSLILESASTNQTSMYLCASSLPGTGTSGNSPLHFGNGTRLTVT.

The rearrangement uses TRBV7-2 and TRBJ2-3; possible D gene TRBD2, 5 bases. Germline V gene sequence: CDR1 SGHTA, CDR2 FQGNSA. The CDR3 sequence is 17 residues long. V was pared by 1 base and J by 0 bases, with 14 bases between. The CDR3 region has the DNA TGTGCCAGCAGCTTAGTTGCTAGCCGAACTAGCACAGATACGCAGTATTTT. It encodes CASSLVASRTSTDTQYF.

The chain recombines TRBV7-8 with TRBJ2-7; 7 bases map to TRBD1. CDR1 and CDR2 (germline): SGHVS, FQNEAQ. Trimming took 3 bases from V and 3 from J; bases not matched to a gene: 2. The CDR3 is 13 amino acids. In nucleotides, the CDR3 is TGTGCCAGCAGCTTGCGGACAGGCTACGAGCAGTACGTC. This sequence encodes CASSLRTGYEQYV.

The genes are TRBV7-2 and TRBJ1-5, with D possibly matching TRBD1 (5 bases). Between the trimmed V and J ends, which lost 3 bases and 4 bases, there was a span of 7 bases. Germline V lookup: CDR1 SGHTA, CDR2 FQGNSA. The CDR3 has 13 amino acids. CDR3 DNA: TGTGCCAGCAGCTTGGACACTAATCAGCCCCAGCATTTT. This sequence encodes CASSLDTNQPQHF.